This T cell receptor (beta chain) originates from a study of T cell repertoires in MIS-A myocarditis. Trimming removed 5 bases from V and 5 bases from J; junction bases left unmatched: 8. Germline CDR1 and CDR2: MNHEY and SVGAGI. This CDR3 is 14 amino acids long. Profiled with immunoSEQ multiplex PCR; TCRdb holds only in-frame clones, not every one. The sample has thousands of clones, approximately 80% seen once; the top ten hold roughly 19%. The TCR was taken from a man aged 18-30 years with fulminant myocarditis from multisystem inflammatory syndrome in adults (MIS-A) after COVID-19. The chain links TRBV6-5 to TRBJ1-2; 7 bases map to TRBD1. Sequences were obtained from right inferior lung lobe tissue obtained at autopsy. The CDR3 loop is CASSTGQELYGYTF. Here the CDR3 DNA reads TGTGCCAGCAGTACCGGACAGGAACTATATGGCTACACCTTC.